This paragraph covers one T cell receptor beta chain sequence. Its matching antigen is unknown. During the collection period, no donor immune events like infections were recorded. This specimen belongs to a study of identifying expanded T cells in peripheral blood. Notes on the study in general: Approximately two-week clone count variance significantly increased as total template count grew.

Assay used: immunoSEQ multiplex PCR; TCRdb lists only in-frame clones, some missing. Among some 120,000 clones listed, roughly 82% were seen once. The source is a person aged 18 to 70 in good health. Sequenced: blood.

CDR3 sequence reads: CASSVAGISGNTIYF. The CDR3 bases are TGTGCCAGCAGCGTAGCGGGGATCTCGGGAAACACCATATATTTT. The chain links TRBV9 to TRBJ1-3, with unresolved D. This CDR3 contains 15 residues. The germline V and J ends were trimmed by 0 bases and 4 bases, with 11 bases remaining between them. In germline, CDR1 is SGDLS, CDR2 YYNGEE.